Each of the 15 T cell receptor beta chains below was sequenced from the same sample in a study of long-term antiretroviral therapy in people with HIV. The run of the v3.0 immunoSEQ assay was at survey level. Libraries were prepared by immunoSEQ multiplex PCR; TCRdb keeps only in-frame clonotypes and omits some of them. The repertoire includes some 28,000 clones, roughly 94% of them detected once, and more than 3% sits in the top ten. Sequencing used unsorted PBMCs, obtained 5.3 years after starting antiretroviral therapy. These receptors were collected from a man between 50 and 59 years old with HIV.

This chain connects TRBV18 to TRBJ1-2; no definite D call. Trimming cost V 2 bases and J 4 bases, with 8 bases left between them. Germline assignment: CDR1 KGHSH and CDR2 LQKENI. CDR3 length equals 13 residues. CDR3 residues: CASSPDTRYGYTF. CDR3 bases: TGTGCCAGCTCACCAGACACCCGCTATGGCTACACCTTC.

This chain joins TRBV5-1 and TRBJ2-7; TRBD1 might be the D (6 bases). V lost 5 bases and J 4 bases, leaving 16 bases between the germline ends. Germline CDR1 reads SGHRS; CDR2 reads YFSETQ. The CDR3 is 14 amino acids. The chain's CDR3 is CASREAGEMYEQYF. The CDR3 DNA is TGCGCCAGCAGGGAGGCAGGGGAGATGTACGAGCAGTACTTC.

V usage is TRBV6-1 and J usage is TRBJ2-2, with 10 bases matching TRBD2. The CDR3 length is 14 residues. Trimming cost V 6 bases and J 3 bases; bases outside gene matches: 1. From germline, CDR1 is MNHNS and CDR2 SASEGT. CDR3 sequence: CASSTSGDTGELFF. The CDR3 region has the DNA TGTGCCAGCAGCACTAGCGGGGACACCGGGGAGCTGTTTTTT.

This clone was observed a single time. The rearrangement joins TRBV6-1 to TRBJ1-6, with 8 bases aligning to TRBD1. V lost 5 bases, J lost 9 bases, and 9 bases stayed unmatched. CDR1 is MNHNS, CDR2 SASEGT, per germline. The CDR3 runs to 15 residues. DNA for the CDR3: TGTGCCAGCAGTCTCGGACAGGGCCGGGCTTCACCCCTCCACTTT. Protein sequence: CASSLGQGRASPLHF.

This chain uses TRBV2 with TRBJ2-3; tentatively, D is TRBD1 (6 bases). This CDR3 comprises 12 residues. Germline-derived CDR1 and CDR2 are SNHLY and FYNNEI. V gave up 9 bases and J gave up 2 bases, with 9 bases separating them. CDR3 in amino acids: CASRGYTDTQYF. The DNA for the CDR3 is TGTGCCAGTAGGGGGTACACAGATACGCAGTATTTT.

The chain couples TRBV14 to TRBJ2-3, with 7 bases that match TRBD2. V was clipped by 4 bases and J by 5 bases; unmatched bases: 6. Per the germline V gene, CDR1 is SGHDN and CDR2 is FVKESK. This CDR3 contains 14 residues. The CDR3 is CASSRAGSGDTQYF. As DNA, the CDR3 is TGTGCCAGCAGCCGAGCGGGGTCGGGAGATACGCAGTATTTT.

The chain uses TRBV6-5 and TRBJ1-2, with a weak D call TRBD1 (6 bases). CDR1 is MNHEY, CDR2 SVGAGI, per germline. V was shortened by 4 bases and J by 7 bases, with 10 bases between the two germline ends. CDR3 size: 12 residues. The CDR3 nucleotides read TGTGCCAGCAGTTCCACAGGGTCTGGCTACACCTTC. This sequence encodes CASSSTGSGYTF.

A single count supports this clone. V usage is TRBV19 and J usage is TRBJ1-1; TRBD1 agrees at 9 bases. The CDR3 extends over 13 amino acids. V gave up 3 bases and J gave up 6 bases; unmatched junction bases: 2. Germline V lookup: CDR1 LNHDA, CDR2 SQIVND (reference sequence). The chain's CDR3 is CASSIGTGSEAFF. CDR3 bases: TGTGCCAGTAGTATTGGGACAGGGTCTGAAGCTTTCTTT.

The V and J genes are TRBV27 and TRBJ1-2, with D perhaps TRBD1 (6 bases). Per the germline V gene, CDR1 is MNHEY and CDR2 is SMNVEV (reference sequence). V was trimmed by 1 base and J by 8 bases, leaving 14 bases between them. The CDR3 has 14 amino acids. The CDR3 DNA follows: TGTGCCAGCAGTTTATTTTTCGGGGGGCAGGGCTACACCTTC. It specifies CASSLFFGGQGYTF.

The chain links TRBV6-1 to TRBJ2-2; unclear D gene. The germline gives CDR1 MNHNS, CDR2 SASEGT. Trimming shortened V by 2 bases and J by 5 bases, and 9 bases separated the two germline ends. This CDR3 has 14 residues. This CDR3 reads CASSENEETGELFF. The CDR3 nucleotides read TGTGCCAGCAGTGAAAATGAGGAGACCGGGGAGCTGTTTTTT.

Only one count was recorded for this clone. DNA of the CDR3: TGTGCCAGCAGGCCTCAGGGCGGTAGGATATATTTT. This encodes CASRPQGGRIYF. The chain recombines TRBV7-6 with TRBJ1-3; D possibly corresponds to TRBD1 (5 bases). V lost 6 bases and J 13 bases, leaving 16 bases between the germline ends. The CDR3 is 12 residues long. Germline V gives CDR1 SGHVS, CDR2 FNYEAQ.

The genes are TRBV5-4 and TRBJ1-1; D not certain. Germline V gives CDR1 SGHNT, CDR2 YYREEE (reference sequence). CDR3 length: 15 residues. V gave up 2 bases and J gave up 4 bases, with 15 bases separating them. Here the CDR3 DNA reads TGTGCCAGCAGCTTTAAGGCGGGGAGTGTCACTGAAGCTTTCTTT. Translating gives CASSFKAGSVTEAFF.

This sequence joins TRBV29-1 and TRBJ2-1, with 9 bases aligning to TRBD2. The germline gives CDR1 SQVTM, CDR2 ANQGSEA. The CDR3 length is 13 residues. Trimming cost V 7 bases and J 10 bases; bases outside gene matches: 11. CDR3 protein: CSGGTSGPTEQFF. DNA for the CDR3: TGCAGCGGGGGTACTAGCGGGCCGACAGAGCAGTTCTTC.

This sequence joins TRBV27 and TRBJ2-7; 12 nucleotides match TRBD2. V shed 5 bases and J 0 bases; nucleotides not matched to a gene: 8. The CDR3 runs 17 residues. Germline loops: CDR1 MNHEY, CDR2 SMNVEV (reference sequence). The CDR3 nucleotides read TGTGCCAGCAGTGCCGGGACTAGCGGGCTTATCTCCTACGAGCAGTACTTC. Translated: CASSAGTSGLISYEQYF.

This clone came up once. The rearrangement uses TRBV6-1 and TRBJ1-1; the D is unclear. Germline loops: CDR1 MNHNS, CDR2 SASEGT. V lost 8 bases and J 1 base, leaving 5 bases between the germline ends. This CDR3 contains 11 residues. This CDR3 reads CASRGNTEAFF. The CDR3, as DNA: TGTGCCAGCCGGGGGAACACTGAAGCTTTCTTT.